This T cell receptor (beta chain) was obtained from a study of shared clonotypes between healthy human individuals. Study-wide context: In total, the donors were a couple of women and a few men aged 18 to 49.

Adult donors, all healthy and HIV-negative, had no recent acute infections or vaccinations. In unsorted samples, genomic DNA was obtained using approximately 81 million PBMCs. The table came from immunoSEQ multiplex PCR; TCRdb's copy has only in-frame clones and leaves some out. The sample includes hundreds of thousands of clones, 70% to 80% of them seen just once. To note about this clone: The antigen is not known.

V lost 1 base and J 7 bases, leaving 17 bases between the germline ends. Germline V gene sequence: CDR1 LGHNA, CDR2 YNFKEQ. The CDR3 totals 16 residues. Broader study findings: Sampling involved blood alone; tissue repertoires likely differ.

The sequenced sample consisted of PBMCs. The chain has TRBV4-2 and TRBJ2-1; TRBD2 might be the D (5 bases). This sequence originates from a woman aged 40-49 years in good health. Some clones in this sample may be carry-over from other donors' samples. The CDR3 reads CASSQVGAVIENEQFF. In nucleotides, the CDR3 is TGTGCCAGCAGCCAAGTTGGAGCGGTAATAGAAAATGAGCAGTTCTTC.